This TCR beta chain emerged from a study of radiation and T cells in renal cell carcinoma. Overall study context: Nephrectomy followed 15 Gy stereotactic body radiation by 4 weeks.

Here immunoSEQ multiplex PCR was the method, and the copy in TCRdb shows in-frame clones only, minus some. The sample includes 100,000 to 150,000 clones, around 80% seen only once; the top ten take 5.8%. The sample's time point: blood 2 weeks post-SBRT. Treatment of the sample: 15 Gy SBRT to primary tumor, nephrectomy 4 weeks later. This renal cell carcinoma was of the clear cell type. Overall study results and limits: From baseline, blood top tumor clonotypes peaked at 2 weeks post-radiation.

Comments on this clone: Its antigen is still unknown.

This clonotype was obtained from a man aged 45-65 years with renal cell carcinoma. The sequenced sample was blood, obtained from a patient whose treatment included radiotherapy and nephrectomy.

CDR3 sequence: CASSLIWGVADTQYF. The DNA for the CDR3 is TGTGCCAGCAGCTTGATCTGGGGCGTGGCAGATACGCAGTATTTT. V and J are TRBV27 and TRBJ2-3; D possibly corresponds to TRBD1 (5 bases). The ends were cut back, 6 bases at V and 4 bases at J, with 17 bases in the middle. CDR3 length: 15 amino acids. Germline V CDR1 and CDR2: MNHEY, SMNVEV (reference sequence).